The T cell receptor (beta chain) described here comes from a study of OX40 agonist ivuxolimab in advanced cancers. Trimming took 3 bases from V and 2 from J, leaving 12 bases between them. Germline values: CDR1 SNHLY, CDR2 FYNNEI. This CDR3 region has 15 residues. Method: immunoSEQ multiplex PCR; TCRdb's copy keeps in-frame clones and lacks some. This repertoire shows roughly 40,000 clones, approximately 90% found once; its top ten account for 5.5% to 7.5%. This receptor was taken from an adult with an advanced solid tumor such as melanoma, head and neck, liver or kidney cancer. V usage is TRBV2 and J usage is TRBJ2-3, with D tentatively TRBD2 (6 bases). The sample consisted of CD4+ or CD8+ T cells sorted from blood, taken in a trial of the OX40 agonist ivuxolimab. The CDR3 sequence: CASSDRRGNTDTQYF. The DNA for the CDR3 is TGTGCCAGCAGTGATCGGCGGGGAAACACAGATACGCAGTATTTT.